A single sample is the source of the 14 T cell receptor beta chains below, sequenced in a study of beta chain features in type 1 diabetes. The entirety of the isolated RNA underwent reverse transcription, so expressed TCRB transcripts were sequenced. Sequenced by immunoSEQ multiplex PCR; TCRdb stores in-frame clones only, minus some. Of hundreds of thousands of clones in the sample, roughly a sixth were seen once. The sequenced sample consisted of naive CD4+ T cells from blood. These TCRs come from a man younger than 35 in good health.

This clone occurred a few times. This sequence joins TRBV19 and TRBJ1-3; D possibly corresponds to TRBD1 (6 bases). The V end lost 3 bases, the J end lost 3 bases, and 12 bases lay between the germline ends. The CDR3 totals 15 residues. Germline V gene data show CDR1 as LNHDA and CDR2 as SQIVND (reference sequence). CDR3 region: CASSIPGARGNTIYF. The DNA of the CDR3 is TGTGCCAGTAGTATTCCAGGGGCGCGTGGAAACACCATATATTTT.

The chain couples TRBV25-1 to TRBJ1-2; D gene uncertain. The CDR3 length is 14 residues. Germline-derived CDR1 and CDR2 are MGHDK and SYGVNS. V lost 4 bases and J lost 5, with 14 bases in between. The CDR3 spells CASSGRPLGYGYTF. The CDR3 DNA follows: TGTGCCAGCAGTGGTAGGCCCCTGGGATATGGCTACACCTTC.

This rearrangement joins TRBV25-1 to TRBJ1-4; D unclear. Trimming left V 1 base short and J 3 bases short, with 9 bases between. The CDR3 totals 15 residues. Germline CDR1 MGHDK, CDR2 SYGVNS. In nucleotides, the CDR3 is TGTGCCAGCAGTGAATCGGAAAGGGCTAATGAAAAACTGTTTTTT. Protein: CASSESERANEKLFF.

There are a few counts of this clone. This chain connects TRBV30 to TRBJ1-5; D possibly corresponds to TRBD1 (5 bases). CDR3 size: 15 residues. Germline values: CDR1 GTSNPN, CDR2 SVGIG (reference sequence). Trimming took off 0 bases at V and 2 bases at J, with 11 bases between the two ends. This CDR3 is CAWSVDQGGNQPQHF. In DNA, the CDR3 is TGTGCCTGGAGTGTAGATCAGGGCGGCAATCAGCCCCAGCATTTT.

This clone has more than one count but fewer than ten. The chain recombines TRBV5-1 with TRBJ2-7; D gene unclear. CDR3 length: 16 residues. Trimming shortened V by 2 bases and J by 2 bases, and 17 bases separated the two germline ends. Germline CDR1 is SGHRS and CDR2 is YFSETQ. The CDR3, as DNA: TGCGCCAGCAGCTTTGACCGGACGAGCACCACCTACGAGCAGTACTTC. This sequence encodes CASSFDRTSTTYEQYF.

The rearrangement joins TRBV6-1 to TRBJ1-1; 8 bases line up with TRBD1. V lost 4 bases, J lost 3 bases, and 4 bases stayed unmatched. The CDR3 is made up of 14 amino acids. Germline CDR1 reads MNHNS; CDR2 reads SASEGT. CDR3 nucleotides: TGTGCCAGCAGTGCCAGGGGGCGGGACACTGAAGCTTTCTTT. This codes for CASSARGRDTEAFF.

CDR3 region: CASSLAAPVSNQPQHF. The CDR3 bases are TGTGCCAGCAGCTTAGCGGCCCCGGTTAGCAATCAGCCCCAGCATTTT. The V gene is TRBV7-2, the J gene TRBJ1-5; no reliable D call. V dropped 0 bases and J dropped 0 bases, with 9 bases sitting between them. The germline CDR1 and CDR2 sequences are SGHTA and FQGNSA. The CDR3 loop spans 16 amino acids.

V and J are TRBV7-2 and TRBJ2-5; 7 bases agree with TRBD1. V shed 5 bases and J 7 bases; nucleotides not matched to a gene: 16. This CDR3 is built from 16 residues. Germline V CDR1 and CDR2: SGHTA, FQGNSA. CDR3 in amino acids: CASSPPAAPHRGTQYF. In DNA, the CDR3 is TGTGCCAGCAGCCCCCCGGCGGCACCTCACAGGGGGACCCAGTACTTC.

The chain combines TRBV7-3 with TRBJ1-1; D remains ambiguous. V was clipped by 5 bases and J by 0 bases, with 10 bases between them. The CDR3 is 14 residues long. Germline lookup yields CDR1 SGHTA and CDR2 FQGTGA. The CDR3, as DNA: TGTGCCAGCAGCCCTGGAGGGATGAACACTGAAGCTTTCTTT. This gives the protein CASSPGGMNTEAFF.

This clone has more than one count but fewer than ten. V gene TRBV5-1 combines with J gene TRBJ1-3; D is uncertain. Germline values: CDR1 SGHRS, CDR2 YFSETQ. Trimming pared 0 bases from V and 0 bases from J, leaving 13 bases between. CDR3 size: 17 residues. DNA of the CDR3: TGCGCCAGCAGCTTGGCCGAGACATCCTCCTCTGGAAACACCATATATTTT. The encoded protein is CASSLAETSSSGNTIYF. Based on the CDR3 plus reference TRBV5-1 and TRBJ1-3, the full variable domain is KAGVTQTPRYLIKTRGQQVTLSCSPISGHRSVSWYQQTPGQGLQFLFEYFSETQRNKGNFPGRFSGRQFSNSRSEMNVSTLELGDSALYLCASSLAETSSSGNTIYFGEGSWLTVV.

In its sample, this clone was seen a few times. Other DNA sequences of this sample code for an identical CDR3. This chain connects TRBV7-3 to TRBJ1-3; D call uncertain. Germline V lookup: CDR1 SGHTA, CDR2 FQGTGA. The CDR3 spans 13 residues. Trimming removed 4 bases at V and 0 bases at J, with 4 bases between. DNA for the CDR3: TGTGCCAGCAGCTCTAACTCTGGAAACACCATATATTTT. It codes for CASSSNSGNTIYF.

This clone was counted only a few times. The rearrangement links TRBV4-3 to TRBJ2-1, with TRBD2 matching 8 bases. CDR1 is LGHNA, CDR2 YSLEER, per germline. This CDR3 region has 14 residues. The V and J ends lost 3 bases and 9 bases, in that order; junction bases with no gene match: 7. CDR3 sequence (DNA): TGCGCCAGCAGCCACGGGGGGGACTATAGTGAGCAGTTCTTC. Protein product: CASSHGGDYSEQFF.

This clone appeared a few times. The sample holds other DNA sequences that translate to the same CDR3. The rearrangement uses TRBV29-1 and TRBJ2-5, with D perhaps being TRBD1 or TRBD2 (5 bases each). The V gene's germline CDR1 is SQVTM and CDR2 ANQGSEA. V dropped 4 bases and J dropped 2 bases, with 8 bases sitting between them. The CDR3 extends over 12 amino acids. CDR3 sequence: CSVGGGQETQYF. CDR3 DNA: TGCAGCGTTGGTGGGGGTCAAGAGACCCAGTACTTC.

The chain has TRBV4-3 and TRBJ1-5; a possible D gene is TRBD1 (6 bases). Germline V gene sequence: CDR1 LGHNA, CDR2 YSLEER. The CDR3 is 16 amino acids. Trimming pared 1 base from V and 2 bases from J, leaving 12 bases between. DNA of the CDR3: TGCGCCAGCAGCCAAGTATTGACAGGTCGCAATCAGCCCCAGCATTTT. It is translated as CASSQVLTGRNQPQHF.